One sample yielded the 32 T cell receptor beta chains listed below, sequenced in a study of regulatory T cells in long-lasting Graves disease. Time point here: newly diagnosed GD, antithyroid drugs for less than 3 months. PBMC-derived RNA was used for the TCR library. Construction of TCR beta libraries relied on iRepertoire HTBI primers and on Arm-PCR targeting CDR3 regions. Each CDR3 protein is one row after TCRdb ran MiXCR on the multiplex PCR reads. The sample records 400,000 to 500,000 distinct CDR3 sequences, less than 15% being singletons. The data were also submitted as part of a second study, on T cells in Graves' hyperthyroidism and ophthalmopathy.

Sequenced material: peripheral blood mononuclear cells (PBMCs), taken at new diagnosis, from a patient treated with antithyroid drugs. The receptors come from a woman aged 45-59 years with Graves disease.

This chain joins TRBV6-1 and TRBJ2-3; D may be TRBD1 (5 bases). This CDR3 has 12 amino acids. V dropped 11 bases and J dropped 4 bases, with 13 bases sitting between them. Germline CDR1 MNHNS, CDR2 SASEGT. This chain's CDR3 is CALGLGADTQYF. The CDR3 nucleotides are TGTGCCCTGGGGCTGGGCGCAGATACGCAGTATTTT.

J is TRBJ1-5 and V is TRBV28; TRBD1 matches at 8 bases. The trim removed 6 bases at V and 6 bases at J, leaving 10 bases unmatched. This CDR3 is 15 amino acids long. CDR1 and CDR2 (germline): MDHEN, SYDVKM. CDR3 region: CASSRNGQGTQPQHF. DNA for the CDR3: TGTGCCAGCAGCAGGAATGGACAGGGCACTCAGCCCCAGCATTTT. The whole variable domain, remainder taken from reference TRBV28 and TRBJ1-5, is DVKVTQSSRYLVKRTGEKVFLECVQDMDHENMFWYRQDPGLGLRLIYFSYDVKMKEKGDIPEGYSVSREKKERFSLILESASTNQTSMYLCASSRNGQGTQPQHFGDGTRLSIL.

This clonotype was found many times. J is TRBJ2-3 and V is TRBV5-1; D is unclear. This CDR3 has 13 amino acids. The V gene lost 6 bases and the J gene lost 0 bases, with 8 bases spanning the gap. Germline assignment: CDR1 SGHRS and CDR2 YFSETQ. The CDR3 coding sequence is TGCGCCAGCAAAAGAGATAGCACAGATACGCAGTATTTT. Translated: CASKRDSTDTQYF.

This clonotype was found a few times. The rearrangement links TRBV14 to TRBJ2-2; D call uncertain. The CDR3 sequence is 13 residues long. Germline V gene sequence: CDR1 SGHDN, CDR2 FVKESK. V shed 4 bases and J shed 4 bases, with 7 bases lying between them. The CDR3 reads CASSPLTTGELFF. The CDR3 DNA reads TGTGCCAGCAGCCCGCTGACCACCGGGGAGCTGTTTTTT. Full variable domain (outside the CDR3, taken from reference TRBV14 and TRBJ2-2): EAGVTQFPSHSVIEKGQTVTLRCDPISGHDNLYWYRRVMGKEIKFLLHFVKESKQDESGMPNNRFLAERTGGTYSTLKVQPAELEDSGVYFCASSPLTTGELFFGEGSRLTVL.

This chain links TRBV5-1 with TRBJ2-1; 9 nucleotides line up with TRBD2. This CDR3 contains 16 residues. Losses at the gene ends were 6 bases for V and 0 bases for J; bases not matched to a gene: 7. In germline, CDR1 is SGHRS, CDR2 YFSETQ. This CDR3 reads CASTLAGPSSYNEQFF. The CDR3 region has the DNA TGCGCCAGCACCCTAGCGGGGCCGAGCTCCTACAATGAGCAGTTCTTC.

The chain joins TRBV3-1 to TRBJ2-1; 9 bases match TRBD2. Germline V CDR1 and CDR2: LGHDT, YNNKEL (reference sequence). J lost 3 bases, V lost 6 bases, and 6 bases had no gene match. This CDR3 is 15 amino acids long. This chain's CDR3 is CASRSGRSSYNEQFF. For the CDR3, the DNA is TGTGCCAGCAGAAGCGGGAGGAGTAGCTACAATGAGCAGTTCTTC.

This clonotype has a handful of counts. The rearrangement links TRBV4-1 to TRBJ2-1, with 9 bases fitting TRBD2. Germline V gene data show CDR1 as MGHRA and CDR2 as YSYEKL. V dropped 3 bases and J dropped 8; count of bases not matched to a gene: 14. CDR3 size: 17 residues. CDR3 DNA sequence: TGCGCCAGCAGCCATACCCCTAGCGGGGACCCCGCCGATGAGCAGTTCTTC. Protein sequence: CASSHTPSGDPADEQFF.

There are a few counts of this clonotype. The chain links TRBV3-1 to TRBJ2-2; D may correspond to TRBD1 or TRBD2 (6 bases each). V lost 4 bases and J lost 8, with 20 bases in between. Germline V gives CDR1 LGHDT, CDR2 YNNKEL (reference sequence). The CDR3 totals 16 residues. CDR3 in amino acids: CASSPTERGAFGELFF. CDR3 nucleotide sequence: TGTGCCAGCAGCCCAACGGAGAGGGGGGCCTTTGGGGAGCTGTTTTTT.

This clonotype was seen many times. The CDR3 DNA reads as TGTGCCAGCAGCCCATTCTGGACTAGCGGGAGAACCACCTACGAGCAGTACTTC. This sequence encodes CASSPFWTSGRTTYEQYF. V usage is TRBV7-8 and J usage is TRBJ2-7; 13 bases align to TRBD2. This CDR3 has 18 amino acids. After removal of 5 bases from V and 2 bases from J, the junction contained 12 bases not matched to a gene. The germline V gene encodes CDR1 SGHVS and CDR2 FQNEAQ. Together with reference TRBV7-8 and TRBJ2-7, the CDR3 gives the full variable domain: GAGVSQSPRYKVAKRGQDVALRCDPISGHVSLFWYQQALGQGPEFLTYFQNEAQLDKSGLPSDRFFAERPEGSVSTLKIQRTQQEDSAVYLCASSPFWTSGRTTYEQYFGPGTRLTVT.

This clonotype came up many times. J is TRBJ1-5 and V is TRBV7-9, with TRBD1 matching 7 bases. Per the germline V gene, CDR1 is SEHNR and CDR2 is FQNEAQ (reference sequence). Germline trimming cut 6 bases from V and 7 bases from J; bases unmatched to any gene: 9. CDR3 length equals 14 residues. The CDR3 sequence is CASSSDRDGQPQHF. CDR3 in DNA: TGTGCCAGCAGTTCCGACAGGGACGGGCAGCCCCAGCATTTT.

This clonotype has at least ten counts. V is TRBV20-1 and J is TRBJ2-5, with TRBD1 matching over 8 bases. V shed 6 bases, J shed 1 base, and the junction held 7 bases outside the gene matches. The CDR3 covers 14 residues. Germline CDR1 and CDR2: DFQATT and SNEGSKA (reference sequence). Here the CDR3 DNA reads TGCAGTGCGAGAACCACAGGGGGCCAAGAGACCCAGTACTTC. Protein sequence: CSARTTGGQETQYF.

The chain is built from TRBV20-1 and TRBJ2-1, with D maybe TRBD1 (6 bases). Looked up from germline, CDR1 is DFQATT and CDR2 is SNEGSKA (reference sequence). V gave up 5 bases and J gave up 0 bases, with 14 bases separating them. The CDR3 is 15 amino acids. The chain's CDR3 is CSAARDTSSYNEQFF. The DNA of the CDR3 is TGCAGTGCTGCACGGGACACGAGCTCCTACAATGAGCAGTTCTTC.

The table lists this clonotype with many counts. This chain uses TRBV28 with TRBJ2-7, with TRBD1 matching 7 bases. This CDR3 region has 13 residues. The V segment lost 10 bases and the J segment 1 base; nucleotides outside the gene matches: 7. Germline values: CDR1 MDHEN, CDR2 SYDVKM. The CDR3 DNA follows: TGTGCCACTTTACCGGGACAGTCCTACGAGCAGTACTTC. It is translated as CATLPGQSYEQYF.

Notes on this clonotype: It may be a read error: a sequence one base away is much more abundant. The conserved closing phenylalanine or tryptophan is absent in this CDR3, likely reflecting a read error. This chain connects TRBV3-1 to TRBJ2-7; D unclear. Germline V gene lookup returns CDR1 LGHDT and CDR2 YNNKEL (reference sequence). The CDR3 is 12 amino acids. V dropped 5 bases and J dropped 6 bases, with 11 bases sitting between them. CDR3 sequence reads: CASSFQVGEQYS. The CDR3 DNA reads as TGTGCCAGCAGCTTCCAGGTCGGCGAGCAGTACTCC.

Ten or more counts support this clonotype. This rearrangement joins TRBV9 to TRBJ2-1, with no clear D. CDR3 length: 11 residues. Per the germline V gene, CDR1 is SGDLS and CDR2 is YYNGEE. Trimming stripped 1 base from V and 8 bases from J, with 4 bases between. The CDR3 DNA reads as TGTGCCAGCAGCGTATCAGATGAGCAGTTCTTC. The encoded protein is CASSVSDEQFF.

CDR3 sequence reads: CASSLGPAAGELFF. The CDR3 DNA is TGCGCCAGCAGCTTAGGACCCGCCGCCGGGGAGCTGTTTTTT. The rearrangement joins TRBV5-1 to TRBJ2-2; no firm D call. Deletions cut 2 bases from V and 6 bases from J, with 11 bases between. This CDR3 spans 14 amino acids. The V gene's germline CDR1 is SGHRS and CDR2 YFSETQ. The full variable domain, rest sourced from reference TRBV5-1 and TRBJ2-2, is KAGVTQTPRYLIKTRGQQVTLSCSPISGHRSVSWYQQTPGQGLQFLFEYFSETQRNKGNFPGRFSGRQFSNSRSEMNVSTLELGDSALYLCASSLGPAAGELFFGEGSRLTVL.

The table lists this clonotype with many counts. V is TRBV28 and J is TRBJ2-1; D tentatively reads TRBD1 or TRBD2 (6 bases each). V dropped 8 bases and J dropped 6 bases, with 14 bases sitting between them. The CDR3 loop spans 13 amino acids. Germline CDR1 and CDR2: MDHEN and SYDVKM. The CDR3 DNA is TGTGCCAGCTGCCCGGGGGCACCCAATGAGCAGTTCTTC. Its translation is CASCPGAPNEQFF.

The table lists this clonotype with many counts. J is TRBJ1-1 and V is TRBV2; tentatively, D is TRBD1 (5 bases). The CDR3 runs 14 residues. Trimming cost V 5 bases and J 7 bases, with 17 bases left between them. The germline V gene encodes CDR1 SNHLY and CDR2 FYNNEI. CDR3 in amino acids: CASSIVPGTGEAFF. For the CDR3, the DNA is TGTGCCAGCAGTATAGTCCCAGGGACGGGTGAAGCTTTCTTT. Filled out from reference TRBV2 and TRBJ1-1, the complete variable domain reads EPEVTQTPSHQVTQMGQEVILRCVPISNHLYFYWYRQILGQKVEFLVSFYNNEISEKSEIFDDQFSVERPDGSNFTLKIRSTKLEDSAMYFCASSIVPGTGEAFFGQGTRLTVV.

This clonotype was seen repeatedly, ten times or more. CDR3: CASSLTLQGDYEQYF. Here the CDR3 DNA reads TGTGCCAGCAGTTTAACACTACAGGGGGACTACGAGCAGTACTTC. The J gene is TRBJ2-7, the V gene TRBV28, with 8 bases that match TRBD1. The junction had 6 bases not matched to a gene; V was cut back by 2 bases and J by 3 bases. This CDR3 region has 15 residues. Germline lookup yields CDR1 MDHEN and CDR2 SYDVKM.

At least ten counts were recorded for this clonotype. This chain uses TRBV12-3 or TRBV12-4 with TRBJ2-7, with D tentatively TRBD1 (5 bases). The length of the CDR3 is 15 residues. V shed 3 bases and J shed 0 bases, with 12 bases lying between them. DNA of the CDR3: TGTGCCAGCAGTTTGCGCAGGGCGAGCTCCTACGAGCAGTACTTC. Encoded protein: CASSLRRASSYEQYF.

The V call is TRBV10-3, the J call TRBJ2-2, with 9 bases lining up with TRBD2. The CDR3 is made up of 14 amino acids. Germline V gene data show CDR1 as ENHRY and CDR2 as SYGVKD. V trimming: 4 bases; J trimming: 4 bases; junction bases outside the gene matches: 1. CDR3 DNA sequence: TGTGCCATCAGTGGTAGCGGGAGCACCGGGGAGCTGTTTTTT. This codes for CAISGSGSTGELFF.

This clonotype was counted at least ten times. The V gene is TRBV5-1, the J gene TRBJ2-1; tentatively, D is TRBD1 or TRBD2 (6 bases each). V was clipped by 3 bases and J by 4 bases, with 17 bases between them. The CDR3 consists of 16 residues. The germline V gene encodes CDR1 SGHRS and CDR2 YFSETQ. As DNA, the CDR3 is TGCGCCAGCAGCTCGGGGATAGGGGGGACGTACAATGAGCAGTTCTTC. Translation gives CASSSGIGGTYNEQFF.

This clonotype was found many times. This rearrangement joins TRBV14 to TRBJ2-1; no clear D. Germline values: CDR1 SGHDN, CDR2 FVKESK. Trimming cost V 0 bases and J 7 bases, with 7 bases left between them. This CDR3 comprises 13 residues. The CDR3 spells CASSQDFPNEQFF. For the CDR3, the DNA is TGTGCCAGCAGCCAAGATTTCCCGAATGAGCAGTTCTTC.

This clonotype was counted many times. J is TRBJ2-2 and V is TRBV3-1; perhaps TRBD1 as D (5 bases). From germline, CDR1 is LGHDT and CDR2 YNNKEL (reference sequence). This CDR3 is 13 amino acids long. V was cut by 4 bases and J by 5 bases, with 8 bases left in between. The chain's CDR3 is CASSPYRTGELFF. CDR3 DNA: TGTGCCAGCAGCCCCTACAGGACCGGGGAGCTGTTTTTT.

This clonotype was seen at least ten times. The gene calls are TRBV29-1 and TRBJ2-5; possible D gene TRBD2, 6 bases. The germline CDR1 and CDR2 sequences are SQVTM and ANQGSEA. V lost 6 bases and J lost 3, with 29 bases in between. This CDR3 has 18 residues. This CDR3 is CSVNPQERALRAKETQYF. The CDR3 bases are TGCAGCGTAAACCCACAGGAGCGGGCCCTTCGGGCAAAAGAGACCCAGTACTTC.

This clonotype was picked up many times. The rearrangement links TRBV7-9 to TRBJ1-2; TRBD1 might be the D (5 bases). Germline loops: CDR1 SEHNR, CDR2 FQNEAQ (reference sequence). This CDR3 is 13 amino acids long. V gave up 1 base and J gave up 6 bases, with 9 bases separating them. CDR3 DNA: TGTGCCAGCAGCTTAGTTGGCAGGGATGGCTACACCTTC. It yields the protein CASSLVGRDGYTF.

This clonotype turned up a few times. The J gene is TRBJ2-5, the V gene TRBV5-1; D uncertain. The J call may be in error: the DNA end matches TRBJ2-4 better. Germline CDR1 is SGHRS and CDR2 is YFSETQ. The CDR3 extends over 15 amino acids. The CDR3 protein is CASRGSSVAKNIQYF. The CDR3 DNA reads TGCGCCAGCAGGGGGTCAAGCGTGGCCAAAAACATTCAGTACTTC.

The rearrangement links TRBV10-3 to TRBJ2-4; D is unclear. Trimming cost V 2 bases and J 1 base, with 9 bases left between them. Per germline, CDR1 ENHRY and CDR2 SYGVKD. CDR3 length: 15 residues. The DNA of the CDR3 is TGTGCCATCAGTGAGGGGGATTACGCCAAAAACATTCAGTACTTC. Protein: CAISEGDYAKNIQYF.

The table lists this clonotype with many counts. J is TRBJ1-5 and V is TRBV12-3 or TRBV12-4; no definite D call. The CDR3 consists of 14 residues. The V and J ends lost 3 bases and 0 bases respectively, with 6 bases between them. The CDR3 sequence is CASSLRASNQPQHF. CDR3 bases: TGTGCCAGCAGTTTGCGAGCTAGCAATCAGCCCCAGCATTTT.

The sample holds many counts of this clonotype. Here the CDR3 DNA reads TGTGCCACCAGTGATTTATACGAGCAGTACTTC. Protein sequence: CATSDLYEQYF. The chain combines TRBV24-1 with TRBJ2-7; D uncertain. V lost 1 base and J 4 bases, leaving 1 base between the germline ends. The CDR3 runs 11 residues. Germline CDR1 is KGHDR and CDR2 is SFDVKD.

Concerning this clonotype: A much larger clonotype is one base distant, so this may be a read error. The rearrangement links TRBV7-9 to TRBJ2-7; 8 bases line up with TRBD1. The CDR3 spans 13 residues. The ends lost 6 bases at V and 10 bases at J; junction bases unmatched: 11. Germline V gene data show CDR1 as SEHNR and CDR2 as FQNEAQ (reference sequence). The CDR3 here is CASSPDRETGQYF. CDR3 DNA: TGTGCCAGCAGTCCGGACAGGGAAACGGGACAGTACTTC.

The chain has TRBV28 and TRBJ2-7; maybe TRBD1 (5 bases). Germline V lookup: CDR1 MDHEN, CDR2 SYDVKM. The CDR3 spans 13 residues. V was cut by 2 bases and J by 12 bases, with 17 bases left in between. CDR3 sequence: CASSLVPGPSLYF. CDR3 DNA: TGTGCCAGCAGTTTAGTCCCAGGGCCCAGTCTGTACTTC.